The 10 T cell receptor beta chains given below trace back to one sample, sequenced in a study of T cell repertoires in cytomegalovirus infection. TCRdb re-analysed the reads in MiXCR, keeping a single row per CDR3 protein. The profile covers some 320,000 distinct CDR3 sequences, with 8% to 10% appearing a single time and roughly 4% taken by the ten largest. Specimen: PBMCs. These receptors were obtained from a human donor in good health (CMV status not recorded). Some clones in this sample may be carry-over from other donors' samples.

The chain links TRBV30 to TRBJ1-2; D not certain. V gave up 5 bases and J gave up 2 bases, with 9 bases separating them. Germline V gene sequence: CDR1 GTSNPN, CDR2 SVGIG (reference sequence). CDR3 length equals 12 residues. CDR3 sequence (DNA): TGTGCCTGGGAGAACGGAAACTATGGCTACACCTTC. This codes for CAWENGNYGYTF.

This clonotype came up a few times. The chain employs TRBV28 and TRBJ2-4; 9 positions agree with TRBD1. The V segment lost 7 bases and the J segment 3 bases; nucleotides outside the gene matches: 10. This CDR3 region has 16 residues. Germline-derived CDR1 and CDR2 are MDHEN and SYDVKM. CDR3 in amino acids: CASNQDRGVGKNIQYF. As DNA, the CDR3 is TGTGCCAGCAACCAGGACAGGGGAGTAGGCAAAAACATTCAGTACTTC.

This clonotype was recorded once. V gene TRBV5-4 combines with J gene TRBJ2-5; 10 nucleotides match TRBD2. CDR3 length: 18 amino acids. Losses at the gene ends were 1 base for V and 5 bases for J; bases not matched to a gene: 14. Per germline, CDR1 SGHNT and CDR2 YYREEE (reference sequence). This chain's CDR3 is CASSLKSLAGVGVETQYF. The CDR3 coding sequence is TGTGCCAGCAGCTTGAAGTCCCTAGCGGGAGTTGGGGTTGAGACCCAGTACTTC.

CDR3 region: CASSLGGRTLLNTEAFF. CDR3 DNA: TGTGCCAGCAGCTTAGGGGGCAGGACCTTACTGAACACTGAAGCTTTCTTT. This rearrangement joins TRBV7-9 to TRBJ1-1, with D maybe TRBD1 (5 bases). Trimming removed 1 base at V and 0 bases at J, with 15 bases between. This CDR3 has 17 residues. Germline V gene lookup returns CDR1 SEHNR and CDR2 FQNEAQ (reference sequence). The whole variable domain, remainder taken from reference TRBV7-9 and TRBJ1-1, is DTGVSQNPRHKITKRGQNVTFRCDPISEHNRLYWYRQTLGQGPEFLTYFQNEAQLEKSRLLSDRFSAERPKGSFSTLEIQRTEQGDSAMYLCASSLGGRTLLNTEAFFGQGTRLTVV.

This clonotype was found many times. The V call is TRBV12-3 or TRBV12-4, the J call TRBJ1-5; 12 nucleotides align to TRBD1. V shed 1 base and J 1 base; nucleotides not matched to a gene: 8. The CDR3 runs 19 residues. CDR3 loop: CASSLGPGQGAASNQPQHF. The CDR3 nucleotides are TGTGCCAGCAGTTTAGGCCCGGGACAGGGGGCGGCGAGCAATCAGCCCCAGCATTTT.

This rearrangement joins TRBV5-5 to TRBJ1-3; D gene unclear. The CDR3 is 15 residues long. V was cut by 3 bases and J by 0 bases, with 10 bases left in between. Germline V gene data show CDR1 as SGHKS and CDR2 as YYEKEE (reference sequence). The DNA for the CDR3 is TGTGCCAGCAGCTCAGGACGGAGCTCTGGAAACACCATATATTTT. Amino acids: CASSSGRSSGNTIYF.

The J gene is TRBJ2-2, the V gene TRBV19, with D tentatively TRBD1 (6 bases). Trimming took 6 bases from V and 3 from J, leaving 11 bases between them. This CDR3 is built from 14 residues. CDR1 LNHDA and CDR2 SQIVND come from the germline V gene (reference sequence). The CDR3 region has the DNA TGTGCCAGTAGCCCTACAGGGTACACCGGGGAGCTGTTTTTT. Its protein product is CASSPTGYTGELFF. The full variable domain, with the rest looked up from reference TRBV19 and TRBJ2-2, is DGGITQSPKYLFRKEGQNVTLSCEQNLNHDAMYWYRQDPGQGLRLIYYSQIVNDFQKGDIAEGYSVSREKKESFPLTVTSAQKNPTAFYLCASSPTGYTGELFFGEGSRLTVL.

This clonotype came up many times. The rearrangement joins TRBV7-3 to TRBJ1-6, with unresolved D. From germline, CDR1 is SGHTA and CDR2 FQGTGA. Trimming pared 1 base from V and 8 bases from J, leaving 12 bases between. This CDR3 is 15 amino acids long. CDR3 coding DNA: TGTGCCAGCAGCTTAAACGGGCGGTCGGATTCACCCCTCCACTTT. Translating it yields CASSLNGRSDSPLHF.

This clonotype was picked up many times. The chain carries TRBV7-2 and TRBJ2-5; 7 bases are shared with TRBD1. Germline V gene data show CDR1 as SGHTA and CDR2 as FQGNSA. V trimming: 5 bases; J trimming: 4 bases; junction bases outside the gene matches: 7. The CDR3 is 14 amino acids. CDR3 loop: CASSPYRGVETQYF. The CDR3 DNA sequence: TGTGCCAGCAGCCCTTACAGGGGAGTAGAGACCCAGTACTTC.

This chain links TRBV12-3 or TRBV12-4 with TRBJ1-1; no clear D gene. The CDR3 is 13 residues long. The germline V and J ends were trimmed by 2 bases and 6 bases, with 10 bases remaining between them. Written as DNA, the CDR3 is TGTGCCAGCAGTTTAAGAGGGTACGCTGAAGCTTTCTTT. Translating gives CASSLRGYAEAFF.